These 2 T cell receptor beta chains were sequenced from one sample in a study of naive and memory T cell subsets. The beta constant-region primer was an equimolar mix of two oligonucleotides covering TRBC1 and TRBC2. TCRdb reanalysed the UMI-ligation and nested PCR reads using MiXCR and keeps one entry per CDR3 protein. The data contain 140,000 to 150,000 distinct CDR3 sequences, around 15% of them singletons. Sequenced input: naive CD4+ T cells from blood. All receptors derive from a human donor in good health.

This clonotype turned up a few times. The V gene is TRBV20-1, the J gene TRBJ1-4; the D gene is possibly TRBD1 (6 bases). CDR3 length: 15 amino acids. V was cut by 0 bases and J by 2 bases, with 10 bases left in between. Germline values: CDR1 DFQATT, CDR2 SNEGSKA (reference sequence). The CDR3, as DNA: TGCAGTGCTAGAGATGGAGGACAGACTAATGAAAAACTGTTTTTT. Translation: CSARDGGQTNEKLFF.

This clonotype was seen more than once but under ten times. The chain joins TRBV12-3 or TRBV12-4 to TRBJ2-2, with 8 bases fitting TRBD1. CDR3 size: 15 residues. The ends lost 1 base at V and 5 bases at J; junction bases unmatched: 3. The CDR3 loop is CASSLGTGRTGELFF. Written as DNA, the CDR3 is TGTGCCAGCAGTTTAGGGACAGGGCGGACCGGGGAGCTGTTTTTT.